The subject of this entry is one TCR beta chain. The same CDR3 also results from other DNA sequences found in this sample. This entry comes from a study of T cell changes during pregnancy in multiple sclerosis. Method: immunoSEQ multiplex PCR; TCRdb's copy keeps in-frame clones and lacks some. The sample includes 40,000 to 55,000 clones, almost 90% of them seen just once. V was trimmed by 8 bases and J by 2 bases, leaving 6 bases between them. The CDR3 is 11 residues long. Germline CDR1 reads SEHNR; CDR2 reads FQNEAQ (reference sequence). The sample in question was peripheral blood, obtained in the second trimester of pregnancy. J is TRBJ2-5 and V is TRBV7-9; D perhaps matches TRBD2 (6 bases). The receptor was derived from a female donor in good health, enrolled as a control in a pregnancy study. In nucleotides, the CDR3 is TGTGCCAGCCGGGGGCAAGAGACCCAGTACTTC. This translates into CASRGQETQYF.